These 15 T cell receptor beta chains were all obtained from the same sample, sequenced in a study of CD8 T cells in Susac syndrome. RNA amounts of about 0.45 to 1 ug underwent reverse transcription with random hexamers. TCRdb passed the immunoSEQ multiplex PCR reads through MiXCR, listing each CDR3 protein once. The sample holds approximately 130,000 distinct CDR3 sequences; approximately 90% are singletons and the top ten take roughly 0.25%. Sequencing used CD8+ T cells from PBMCs. Receptor source: a human donor with multiple sclerosis.

This chain links TRBV20-1 with TRBJ1-4, with a weak D call TRBD1 (5 bases). CDR1 and CDR2 (germline): DFQATT, SNEGSKA (reference sequence). V dropped 5 bases and J dropped 0 bases, with 10 bases sitting between them. The CDR3 consists of 14 residues. In nucleotides, the CDR3 is TGCAGTGCTCAACCACAGGCAACTAATGAAAAACTGTTTTTT. Its protein product is CSAQPQATNEKLFF.

The CDR3 loop reads CATSSGQSTDTQYF. As DNA, the CDR3 is TGTGCCACCAGTTCGGGACAGTCCACAGATACGCAGTATTTT. The J gene is TRBJ2-3, the V gene TRBV15, with TRBD1 matching over 7 bases. V was pared by 6 bases and J by 2 bases, with 5 bases of the junction left unmatched. The CDR3 consists of 14 residues. The germline V gene has CDR1 LNHNV and CDR2 YYDKDF (reference sequence).

The J gene is TRBJ1-5, the V gene TRBV19; no reliable D call. This CDR3 comprises 13 residues. The V end was cut by 3 bases, the J end by 3 bases, with 6 bases between. Germline lookup yields CDR1 LNHDA and CDR2 SQIVND (reference sequence). CDR3 residues: CASSMMYNQPQHF. CDR3 bases: TGTGCCAGTAGTATGATGTACAATCAGCCCCAGCATTTT.

The J gene is TRBJ1-1, the V gene TRBV19; D unclear. Germline V gene sequence: CDR1 LNHDA, CDR2 SQIVND (reference sequence). The ends were cut back, 5 bases at V and 0 bases at J, with 7 bases in the middle. The CDR3 runs to 13 residues. The CDR3 sequence: CASSLGMNTEAFF. CDR3 coding DNA: TGTGCCAGTAGTTTGGGAATGAACACTGAAGCTTTCTTT.

The genes are TRBV7-8 and TRBJ1-2; no reliable D call. Trimming left V 1 base short and J 8 bases short, with 11 bases between. The germline V gene encodes CDR1 SGHVS and CDR2 FQNEAQ. The CDR3 has 13 residues. CDR3 sequence reads: CASSLVVSGGYTF. CDR3 in DNA: TGTGCCAGCAGCTTAGTAGTTTCGGGGGGCTACACCTTC.

The chain couples TRBV28 to TRBJ1-2, with TRBD1 matching 9 bases. V trimming: 5 bases; J trimming: 4 bases; junction bases outside the gene matches: 2. Germline CDR1 reads MDHEN; CDR2 reads SYDVKM. The CDR3 consists of 13 residues. The CDR3, as DNA: TGTGCCAGCAGTACAGGGGGCGCCTATGGCTACACCTTC. Translation: CASSTGGAYGYTF.

The chain carries TRBV9 and TRBJ1-5; D ambiguous. This CDR3 contains 14 residues. CDR1 is SGDLS and CDR2 is YYNGEE in the germline V gene. V was cut by 5 bases and J by 0 bases, with 9 bases left in between. The CDR3 region has the DNA TGTGCCAGCAGTACGGGAGATAGCAATCAGCCCCAGCATTTT. Amino acids: CASSTGDSNQPQHF. Full variable domain (rest looked up from reference TRBV9 and TRBJ1-5): DSGVTQTPKHLITATGQRVTLRCSPRSGDLSVYWYQQSLDQGLQFLIQYYNGEERAKGNILERFSAQQFPDLHSELNLSSLELGDSALYFCASSTGDSNQPQHFGDGTRLSIL.

The gene calls are TRBV19 and TRBJ1-1; possibly TRBD1 for D (6 bases). The V gene lost 7 bases and the J gene lost 4 bases, with 13 bases spanning the gap. This CDR3 spans 13 amino acids. Germline lookup yields CDR1 LNHDA and CDR2 SQIVND (reference sequence). The CDR3 DNA reads as TGTGCCAGTAAAGCAGGGGAGGTCACTGAAGCTTTCTTT. Protein product: CASKAGEVTEAFF. The variable domain in full, with the rest retrieved from reference TRBV19 and TRBJ1-1, is DGGITQSPKYLFRKEGQNVTLSCEQNLNHDAMYWYRQDPGQGLRLIYYSQIVNDFQKGDIAEGYSVSREKKESFPLTVTSAQKNPTAFYLCASKAGEVTEAFFGQGTRLTVV.

The rearrangement joins TRBV6-2 or TRBV6-3 to TRBJ2-2; 8 bases map to TRBD2. The germline V gene encodes CDR1 MNHEY and CDR2 SVGEGT. The CDR3 is 15 amino acids. The trim removed 8 bases at V and 3 bases at J, leaving 8 bases unmatched. The CDR3 reads CASERGGDDTGELFF. As DNA, the CDR3 is TGTGCCAGCGAACGGGGGGGCGATGACACCGGGGAGCTGTTTTTT.

The chain carries TRBV4-1 and TRBJ2-2; maybe TRBD1 (5 bases). V lost 10 bases and J lost 0, with 9 bases in between. This CDR3 contains 13 residues. CDR1 MGHRA and CDR2 YSYEKL come from the germline V gene. The CDR3 reads CATGAPNTGELFF. The CDR3 DNA reads TGCGCCACTGGGGCTCCGAACACCGGGGAGCTGTTTTTT.

The rearrangement joins TRBV20-1 to TRBJ2-7; 8 bases match TRBD2. This CDR3 is built from 13 residues. Germline V CDR1 and CDR2: DFQATT, SNEGSKA (reference sequence). V dropped 6 bases and J dropped 0; count of bases not matched to a gene: 4. The CDR3 here is CSATSGSSYEQYF. The CDR3 nucleotides read TGCAGTGCCACTAGCGGAAGCTCCTACGAGCAGTACTTC.

The chain joins TRBV14 to TRBJ2-5; 9 positions match TRBD1. Germline CDR1 and CDR2: SGHDN and FVKESK. CDR3 size: 15 residues. Unmatched junction bases numbered 4, after V lost 0 bases and J lost 5 bases. CDR3: CASSQDWDRVETQYF. The CDR3 bases are TGTGCCAGCAGCCAAGATTGGGACAGGGTGGAGACCCAGTACTTC. The variable domain in full, with the rest retrieved from reference TRBV14 and TRBJ2-5, is EAGVTQFPSHSVIEKGQTVTLRCDPISGHDNLYWYRRVMGKEIKFLLHFVKESKQDESGMPNNRFLAERTGGTYSTLKVQPAELEDSGVYFCASSQDWDRVETQYFGPGTRLLVL.

The V and J genes are TRBV27 and TRBJ2-1, with 7 bases that match TRBD2. V was clipped by 3 bases and J by 15 bases; unmatched bases: 5. This CDR3 spans 11 amino acids. CDR1 is MNHEY and CDR2 is SMNVEV in the germline V gene (reference sequence). The CDR3: CASSFGLEAFF. The CDR3 nucleotides are TGTGCCAGCAGTTTCGGACTAGAGGCGTTCTTC.

The V call is TRBV4-1, the J call TRBJ2-3; possibly TRBD1 or TRBD2 for D (5 bases each). This CDR3 is built from 15 residues. Per the germline V gene, CDR1 is MGHRA and CDR2 is YSYEKL. Deletions cut 2 bases from V and 2 bases from J, with 11 bases between. CDR3 sequence reads: CASSQFSGATDTQYF. CDR3 DNA sequence: TGCGCCAGCAGCCAATTTTCCGGGGCCACAGATACGCAGTATTTT.

This chain links TRBV27 with TRBJ2-1; 13 bases match TRBD2. The CDR3 covers 18 residues. V lost 5 bases and J lost 0; bases outside the gene matches: 7. Germline V gene data show CDR1 as MNHEY and CDR2 as SMNVEV (reference sequence). CDR3 bases: TGTGCCAGCAGTAAGGGACTAGCGGGAATAAACTCCTACAATGAGCAGTTCTTC. Amino acids: CASSKGLAGINSYNEQFF.